These 14 T cell receptor beta chains came from one sample sequenced in a study of CD8+CD57+ T cells in acquired aplastic anemia. Profiles of TCR beta VDJ and CDR3 were generated from a genomic DNA template. TCRdb re-derived calls from the reads in MiXCR, one entry per CDR3 protein. The table lists about 210,000 distinct CDR3 sequences, over 60% of them singletons. Sequencing input: sorted CD4+, CD8+, or CD8+CD57+ T cells (not recorded which) from PBMCs. These receptors were obtained from a human donor in good health.

Only a few counts were recorded for this clonotype. V is TRBV2 and J is TRBJ2-7; a possible D gene is TRBD2 (5 bases). Germline lookup yields CDR1 SNHLY and CDR2 FYNNEI. The CDR3 sequence is 13 residues long. The V end was cut by 3 bases, the J end by 7 bases, with 13 bases between. The CDR3 loop is CASSDDGVGEQYF. The CDR3 nucleotides read TGTGCCAGCAGTGATGACGGGGTGGGGGAGCAGTACTTC.

The chain is built from TRBV2 and TRBJ2-7, with TRBD1 identical over 9 bases. The CDR3 sequence is 15 residues long. Germline trimming cut 4 bases from V and 2 bases from J; bases unmatched to any gene: 6. Germline V gene sequence: CDR1 SNHLY, CDR2 FYNNEI. The CDR3 coding sequence is TGTGCCAGCAGTGTGATGACAGGGGGTACCTACGAGCAGTACTTC. The encoded protein is CASSVMTGGTYEQYF.

The J gene is TRBJ2-5, the V gene TRBV20-1; no clear D gene. Germline CDR1 is DFQATT and CDR2 is SNEGSKA (reference sequence). The V gene lost 0 bases and the J gene lost 2 bases, with 13 bases spanning the gap. The CDR3 covers 15 residues. The CDR3 DNA reads as TGCAGTGCTAGAGATATCGGCAGAAATCAAGAGACCCAGTACTTC. Amino acid sequence: CSARDIGRNQETQYF.

CDR3 sequence reads: CASSLGTSFSYEQYF. The CDR3 DNA reads TGTGCCAGCAGCTTAGGGACTAGCTTCTCCTACGAGCAGTACTTC. This chain connects TRBV7-9 to TRBJ2-7; 8 bases match TRBD2. CDR1 and CDR2 (germline): SEHNR, FQNEAQ (reference sequence). This CDR3 has 15 amino acids. Trimming at V came to 1 base and at J to 0 bases, leaving 2 bases not matched to a gene.

This clonotype showed up just once. CDR3 sequence (DNA): TGTGCCAGCAGAAACCGGGACGGTACTCAGCCCCAGCATTTT. As protein: CASRNRDGTQPQHF. The chain couples TRBV2 to TRBJ1-5; TRBD1 might be the D (5 bases). Trimming pared 6 bases from V and 6 bases from J, leaving 15 bases between. CDR3 length equals 14 residues. Germline V lookup: CDR1 SNHLY, CDR2 FYNNEI.

Only a few counts were recorded for this clonotype. A much larger clone differs from this one at a single base, so this may be a read error. The genes are TRBV13 and TRBJ2-1, with D possibly being TRBD2 (6 bases). Germline CDR1 PRHDT, CDR2 FYEKMQ (reference sequence). The CDR3 has 14 residues. The V gene lost 8 bases and the J gene lost 7 bases, with 18 bases spanning the gap. CDR3 bases: TGTGCCAGCGCCGGACTATCAATGATGAATGAGCAGTTCTTC. The encoded protein is CASAGLSMMNEQFF.

The chain recombines TRBV7-9 with TRBJ2-5; D gene uncertain. V lost 6 bases to trimming and J lost 4 bases, with 9 bases between them. Germline-derived CDR1 and CDR2 are SEHNR and FQNEAQ (reference sequence). The CDR3 totals 12 residues. For the CDR3, the DNA is TGTGCCAGCAGTCCAGGAAGAGAGACCCAGTACTTC. Its protein is CASSPGRETQYF.

The chain links TRBV5-1 to TRBJ1-1; the D gene is possibly TRBD1 (5 bases). This CDR3 spans 15 amino acids. Germline assignment: CDR1 SGHRS and CDR2 YFSETQ. V was clipped by 2 bases and J by 4 bases, with 15 bases between them. CDR3 sequence reads: CASSFREGRATEAFF. In DNA, the CDR3 is TGCGCCAGCAGCTTTAGGGAAGGCAGGGCCACTGAAGCTTTCTTT.

V and J are TRBV7-8 and TRBJ1-4, with D uncertain. There are 14 residues in the CDR3. Trimming left V 9 bases short and J 2 bases short, with 13 bases between. The V gene's germline CDR1 is SGHVS and CDR2 FQNEAQ. CDR3 nucleotides: TGTGCCAGTACCCCAAGTAGGACTAATGAAAAACTGTTTTTT. Translation: CASTPSRTNEKLFF.

In this sample, this clonotype turned up many times. The J gene is TRBJ2-3, the V gene TRBV6-5; D not resolved. The CDR3 extends over 16 amino acids. Germline CDR1 reads MNHEY; CDR2 reads SVGAGI. The V end lost 0 bases, the J end lost 2 bases, and 12 bases lay between the germline ends. The CDR3 loop is CASSYSTTNPTDTQYF. CDR3 coding DNA: TGTGCCAGCAGTTACTCGACCACCAACCCCACAGATACGCAGTATTTT.

This clonotype was seen many times. The chain couples TRBV5-8 to TRBJ2-3, with D unclear. The CDR3 sequence is 15 residues long. Germline CDR1 is SGHTS and CDR2 is YDEGEE. V dropped 0 bases and J dropped 2 bases, with 10 bases sitting between them. CDR3 amino acids: CASSLETSHTDTQYF. CDR3 DNA: TGTGCCAGCAGCTTGGAGACGAGCCACACAGATACGCAGTATTTT.

This clonotype was counted at least ten times. The V and J genes are TRBV7-3 and TRBJ2-7; TRBD2 aligns across 8 bases. CDR1 is SGHTA, CDR2 FQGTGA, per germline. The V segment lost 2 bases and the J segment 3 bases; nucleotides outside the gene matches: 6. This CDR3 spans 15 amino acids. The CDR3 loop reads CASSLYGGDRYEQYF. Written as DNA, the CDR3 is TGTGCCAGCAGCTTATACGGGGGGGACCGCTACGAGCAGTACTTC.

V gene TRBV10-1 combines with J gene TRBJ2-7; tentative D call: TRBD2 (5 bases). Germline-derived CDR1 and CDR2 are WNHNN and SYGVQD (reference sequence). The CDR3 sequence is 13 residues long. The V gene lost 1 base and the J gene lost 7 bases, with 11 bases spanning the gap. The CDR3 coding sequence is TGCGCCAGCAGTGAGTTTCGGAGGCCGGAGCAGTACTTC. Translating it yields CASSEFRRPEQYF.

There are many counts of this clonotype. This sequence joins TRBV6-5 and TRBJ2-7; D remains unclear. This CDR3 region has 14 residues. Trimming shortened V by 1 base and J by 0 bases, and 7 bases separated the two germline ends. From germline, CDR1 is MNHEY and CDR2 SVGAGI. CDR3 sequence reads: CASSYLGVSYEQYF. The DNA of the CDR3 is TGTGCCAGCAGTTACTTAGGCGTCTCCTACGAGCAGTACTTC.